This T cell receptor (beta chain) was found in a study of CD8+CD57+ T cells in acquired aplastic anemia. Trimming took off 5 bases at V and 8 bases at J, with 6 bases between the two ends. From germline, CDR1 is SQVTM and CDR2 ANQGSEA. CDR3 length equals 9 residues. Researchers used genomic DNA as the template to profile TCR beta VDJ and CDR3. TCRdb re-derived calls from the reads in MiXCR, one entry per CDR3 protein. The data contain about 220,000 distinct CDR3 sequences, almost 35% of them seen just once; the ten biggest clones take up around 1.1%. The clonotype comes from a human donor in good health, serving as a control. This chain uses TRBV29-1 with TRBJ1-2; D is unresolved. The sample consisted of sorted CD4+, CD8+, or CD8+CD57+ T cells (not recorded which) from PBMCs. The DNA of the CDR3 is TGCAGCGTTACCGGAGGCTACACCTTC. It codes for CSVTGGYTF.